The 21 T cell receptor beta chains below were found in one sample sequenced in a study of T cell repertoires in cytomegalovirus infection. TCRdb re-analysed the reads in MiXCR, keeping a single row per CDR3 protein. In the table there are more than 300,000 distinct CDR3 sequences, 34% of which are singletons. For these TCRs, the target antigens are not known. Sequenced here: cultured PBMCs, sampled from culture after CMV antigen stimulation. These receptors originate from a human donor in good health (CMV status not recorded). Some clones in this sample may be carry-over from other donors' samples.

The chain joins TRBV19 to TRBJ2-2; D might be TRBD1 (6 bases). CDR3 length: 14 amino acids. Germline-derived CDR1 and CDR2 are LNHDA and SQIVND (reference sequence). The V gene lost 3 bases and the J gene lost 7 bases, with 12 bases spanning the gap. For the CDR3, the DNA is TGTGCCAGTAGTATGAGTTCAGGGGTCGGGGAGCTGTTTTTT. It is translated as CASSMSSGVGELFF. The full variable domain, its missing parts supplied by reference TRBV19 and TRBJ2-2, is DGGITQSPKYLFRKEGQNVTLSCEQNLNHDAMYWYRQDPGQGLRLIYYSQIVNDFQKGDIAEGYSVSREKKESFPLTVTSAQKNPTAFYLCASSMSSGVGELFFGEGSRLTVL.

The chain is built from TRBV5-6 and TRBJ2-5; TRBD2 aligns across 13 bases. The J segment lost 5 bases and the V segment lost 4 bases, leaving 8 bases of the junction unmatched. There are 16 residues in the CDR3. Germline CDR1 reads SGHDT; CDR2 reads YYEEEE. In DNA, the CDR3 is TGTGCCAGCAGCATCGGGACTAGCGGGATATCGGAGACCCAGTACTTC. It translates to CASSIGTSGISETQYF. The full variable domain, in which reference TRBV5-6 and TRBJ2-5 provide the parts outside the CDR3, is DAGVTQSPTHLIKTRGQQVTLRCSPKSGHDTVSWYQQALGQGPQFIFQYYEEEERQRGNFPDRFSGHQFPNYSSELNVNALLLGDSALYLCASSIGTSGISETQYFGPGTRLLVL.

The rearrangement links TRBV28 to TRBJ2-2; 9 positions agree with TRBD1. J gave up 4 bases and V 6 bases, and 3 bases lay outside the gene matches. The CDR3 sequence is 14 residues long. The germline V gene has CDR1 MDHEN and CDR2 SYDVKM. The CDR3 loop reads CASRGTGRTGELFF. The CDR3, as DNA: TGTGCCAGCAGGGGGACAGGGCGCACCGGGGAGCTGTTTTTT.

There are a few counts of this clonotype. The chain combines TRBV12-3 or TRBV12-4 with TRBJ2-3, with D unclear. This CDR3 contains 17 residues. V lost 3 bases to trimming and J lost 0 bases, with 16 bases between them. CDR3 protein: CASSLGSTIPSTDTQYF. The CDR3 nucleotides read TGTGCCAGCAGTTTGGGATCGACCATCCCTAGCACAGATACGCAGTATTTT.

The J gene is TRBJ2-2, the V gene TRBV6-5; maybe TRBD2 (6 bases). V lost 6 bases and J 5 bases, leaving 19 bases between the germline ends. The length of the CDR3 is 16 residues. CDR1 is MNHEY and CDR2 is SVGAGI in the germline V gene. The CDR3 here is CASRRGLLAGTGELFF. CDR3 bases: TGTGCCAGCAGAAGAGGGTTACTAGCTGGGACCGGGGAGCTGTTTTTT.

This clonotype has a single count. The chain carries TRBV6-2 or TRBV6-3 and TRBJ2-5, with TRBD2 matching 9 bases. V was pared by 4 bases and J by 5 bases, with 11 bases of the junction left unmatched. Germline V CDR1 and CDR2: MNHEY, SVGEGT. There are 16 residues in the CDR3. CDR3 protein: CASSFFRSGSIETQYF. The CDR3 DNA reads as TGTGCCAGCAGTTTTTTTCGTAGCGGGAGCATTGAGACCCAGTACTTC.

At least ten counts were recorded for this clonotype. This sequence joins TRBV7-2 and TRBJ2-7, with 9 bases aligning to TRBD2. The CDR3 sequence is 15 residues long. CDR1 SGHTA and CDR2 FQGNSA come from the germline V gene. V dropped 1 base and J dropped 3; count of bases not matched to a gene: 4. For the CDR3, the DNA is TGTGCCAGCAGCTTAGAGGGTAGCGGGAGCTACGAGCAGTACTTC. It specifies CASSLEGSGSYEQYF.

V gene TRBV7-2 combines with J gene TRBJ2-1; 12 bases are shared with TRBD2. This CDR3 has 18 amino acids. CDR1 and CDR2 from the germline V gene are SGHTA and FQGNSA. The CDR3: CASCQAQTSGRLSNEQFF. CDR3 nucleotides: TGTGCTAGCTGCCAAGCCCAAACTAGCGGGAGGTTGTCAAATGAGCAGTTCTTC.

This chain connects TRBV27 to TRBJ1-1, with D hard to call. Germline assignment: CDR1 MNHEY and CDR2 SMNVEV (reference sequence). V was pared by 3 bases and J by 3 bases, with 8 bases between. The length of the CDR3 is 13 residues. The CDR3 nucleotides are TGTGCCAGCAGTTTCGTAACAGACACTGAAGCTTTCTTT. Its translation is CASSFVTDTEAFF.

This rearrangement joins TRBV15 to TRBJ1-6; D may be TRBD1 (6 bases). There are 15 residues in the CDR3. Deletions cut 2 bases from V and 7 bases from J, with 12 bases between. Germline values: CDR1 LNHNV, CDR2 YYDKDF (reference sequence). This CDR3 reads CATSRSGTPNSPLHF. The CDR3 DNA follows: TGTGCCACCAGCAGATCCGGGACACCAAATTCACCCCTCCACTTT.

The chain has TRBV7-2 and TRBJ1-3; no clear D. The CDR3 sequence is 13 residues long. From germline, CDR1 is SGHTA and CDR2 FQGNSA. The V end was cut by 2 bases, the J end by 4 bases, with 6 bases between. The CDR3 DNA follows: TGTGCCAGCAGCTTAAAGGCAGGAAACACCATATATTTT. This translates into CASSLKAGNTIYF.

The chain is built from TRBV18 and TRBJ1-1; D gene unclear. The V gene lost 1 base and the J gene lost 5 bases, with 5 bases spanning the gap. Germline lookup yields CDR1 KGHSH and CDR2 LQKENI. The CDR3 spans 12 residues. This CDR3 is CASSPLVTEAFF. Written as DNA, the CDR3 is TGTGCCAGCTCACCACTAGTAACTGAAGCTTTCTTT.

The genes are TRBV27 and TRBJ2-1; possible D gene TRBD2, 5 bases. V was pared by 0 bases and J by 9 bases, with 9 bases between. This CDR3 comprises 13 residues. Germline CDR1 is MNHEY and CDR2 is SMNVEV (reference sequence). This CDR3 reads CASSLSPGLEQFF. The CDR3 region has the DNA TGTGCCAGCAGTTTATCACCCGGACTTGAGCAGTTCTTC.

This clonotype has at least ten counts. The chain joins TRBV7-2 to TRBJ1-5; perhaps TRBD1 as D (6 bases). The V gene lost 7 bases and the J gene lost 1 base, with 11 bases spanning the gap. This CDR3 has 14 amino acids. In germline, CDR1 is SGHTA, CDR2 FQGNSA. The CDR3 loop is CASTNRASNQPQHF. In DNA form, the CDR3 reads TGTGCCAGCACCAACAGGGCGAGCAATCAGCCCCAGCATTTT.

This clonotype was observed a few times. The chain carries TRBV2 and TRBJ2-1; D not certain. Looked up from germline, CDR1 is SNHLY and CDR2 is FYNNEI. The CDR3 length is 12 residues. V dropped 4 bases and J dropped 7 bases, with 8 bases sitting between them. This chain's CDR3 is CASSVAWNEQFF. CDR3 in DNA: TGTGCCAGCAGTGTTGCTTGGAATGAGCAGTTCTTC.

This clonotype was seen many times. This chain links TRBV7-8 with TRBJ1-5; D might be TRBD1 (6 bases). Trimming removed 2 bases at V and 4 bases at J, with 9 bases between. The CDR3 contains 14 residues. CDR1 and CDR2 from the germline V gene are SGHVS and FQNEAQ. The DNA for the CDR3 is TGTGCCAGCAGCTTACAACAGGGAAATCAGCCCCAGCATTTT. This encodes CASSLQQGNQPQHF.

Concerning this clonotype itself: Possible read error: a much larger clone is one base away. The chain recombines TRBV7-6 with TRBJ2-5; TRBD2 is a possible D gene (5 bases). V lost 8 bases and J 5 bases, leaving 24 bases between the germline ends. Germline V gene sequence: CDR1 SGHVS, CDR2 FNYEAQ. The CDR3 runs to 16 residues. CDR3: CASGPTASHDSETQYF. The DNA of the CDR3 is TGTGCCAGCGGGCCTACGGCTAGCCACGATAGTGAGACCCAGTACTTC.

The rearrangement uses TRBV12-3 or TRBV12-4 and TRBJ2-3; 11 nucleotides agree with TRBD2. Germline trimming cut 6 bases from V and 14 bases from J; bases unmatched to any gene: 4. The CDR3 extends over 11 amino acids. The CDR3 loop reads CASRTSGTPYF. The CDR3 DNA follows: TGTGCCAGCAGGACTAGCGGGACCCCGTATTTT.

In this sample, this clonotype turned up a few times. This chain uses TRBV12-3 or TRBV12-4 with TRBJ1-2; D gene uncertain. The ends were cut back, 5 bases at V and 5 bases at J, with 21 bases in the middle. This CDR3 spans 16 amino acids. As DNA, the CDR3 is TGTGCCAGCAGTCCCCACGACCCCCGGGCGTCGTATGGCTACACCTTC. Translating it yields CASSPHDPRASYGYTF.

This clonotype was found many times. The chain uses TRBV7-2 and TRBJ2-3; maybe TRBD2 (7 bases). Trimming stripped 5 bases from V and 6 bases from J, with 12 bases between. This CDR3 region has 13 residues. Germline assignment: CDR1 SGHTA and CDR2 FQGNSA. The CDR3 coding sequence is TGTGCCAGCAGCGCGGGGGCGCGGGATACGCAGTATTTT. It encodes CASSAGARDTQYF.

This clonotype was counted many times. The CDR3 coding sequence is TGTGCCAGCAGTGGGGCAGGGGGGGCAACCGGGGAGCTGTTTTTT. Its translation is CASSGAGGATGELFF. The gene calls are TRBV6-1 and TRBJ2-2; D may be TRBD1 or TRBD2 (7 bases each). V lost 4 bases and J 5 bases, leaving 14 bases between the germline ends. This CDR3 is built from 15 residues. Per the germline V gene, CDR1 is MNHNS and CDR2 is SASEGT.